This T cell receptor (beta chain) was identified during a study of T cell clones after liver transplantation. The overall study: In this trial, immunosuppression withdrawal was attempted within 2 years of liver transplant. Findings and caveats of the study: Conclusions were preliminary, with small, heterogeneous patient groups.

Repertoires were generated with immunoSEQ multiplex PCR, while TCRdb's copy carries only in-frame clones and drops some. The sample consists of about 74,000 clones, under 90% of them appearing once. Details on this clone: Antigen specificity is unknown.

Germline CDR1 is SGHTA and CDR2 is FQGNSA. The length of the CDR3 is 14 residues. V was pared by 5 bases and J by 4 bases, with 7 bases of the junction left unmatched. This TCR derives from a human donor who received a liver transplant. Here the sequenced sample was CD4+ T cells from blood, taken before liver transplant. This rearrangement joins TRBV7-2 to TRBJ1-1, with 7 bases matching TRBD1. For the CDR3, the DNA is TGTGCCAGCAGCCCCCAGGGGGGGGTCACTGAAGCTTTCTTT. Translation gives CASSPQGGVTEAFF. The entire variable domain, with the rest obtained from reference TRBV7-2 and TRBJ1-1, is as follows: GAGVSQSPSNKVTEKGKDVELRCDPISGHTALYWYRQSLGQGLEFLIYFQGNSAPDKSGLPSDRFSAERTGGSVSTLTIQRTQQEDSAVYLCASSPQGGVTEAFFGQGTRLTVV.